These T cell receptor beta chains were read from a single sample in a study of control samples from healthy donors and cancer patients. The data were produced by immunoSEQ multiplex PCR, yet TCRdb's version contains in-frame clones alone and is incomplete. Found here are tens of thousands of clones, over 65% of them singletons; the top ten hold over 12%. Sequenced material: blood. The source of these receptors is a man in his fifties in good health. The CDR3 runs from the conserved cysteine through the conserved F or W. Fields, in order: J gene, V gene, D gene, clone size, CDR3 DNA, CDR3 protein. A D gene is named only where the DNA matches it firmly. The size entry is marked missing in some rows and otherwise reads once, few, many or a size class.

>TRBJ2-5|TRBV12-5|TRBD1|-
TGTGCTAGTGGTTCTGGGACAGGGCTTGAGACCCAGTACTTC
CASGSGTGLETQYF
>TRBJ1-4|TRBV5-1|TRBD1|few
TGCGCCAGCAGCTCGGGACAGTCATCAACTAATGAAAAACTGTTTTTT
CASSSGQSSTNEKLFF
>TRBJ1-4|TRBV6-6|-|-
TGTGCCAGCAGTCCCTGGGGGGGACTATCTTCTGAAAAACTGTTTTTT
CASSPWGGLSSEKLFF
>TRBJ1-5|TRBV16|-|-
TGTGCCAGCAGCCATAATCATGAGAATCAGCCCCAGCATTTT
CASSHNHENQPQHF
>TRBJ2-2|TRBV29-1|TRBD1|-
TGCAGCGTCGGGACAGCCGCGAACACCGGGGAGCTGTTTTTT
CSVGTAANTGELFF
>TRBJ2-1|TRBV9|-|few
TGTGCCAGCAGCGTAGATGGCTTCAGCTCCTACAATGAGCAGTTCTTC
CASSVDGFSSYNEQFF
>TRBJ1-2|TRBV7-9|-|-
TGTGCCAGCAGCTTAGCTACGGCAGGGTGGTCTTATGGCTACACCTTC
CASSLATAGWSYGYTF
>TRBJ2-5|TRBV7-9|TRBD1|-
TGTGCCAGCAGCTTAGGGCCCCCACGGACAGGGGGCAGAGAGACCCAGTACTTC
CASSLGPPRTGGRETQYF
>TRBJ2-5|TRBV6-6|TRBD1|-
TGTGCCAGCAGACTTCGACAGGGAGAAATCCAAGAGACCCAGTACTTC
CASRLRQGEIQETQYF
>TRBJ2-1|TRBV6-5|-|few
TGTGCCAGCAGTTACGGGCAGGGGCTCCTGCAGTTCTTC
CASSYGQGLLQFF
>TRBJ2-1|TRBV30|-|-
TGTGCCTGGAGTGCACCTTTATCCGGCACTGAGCAGTTCTTC
CAWSAPLSGTEQFF